The clone carrying this T cell receptor beta chain was observed at least ten times. The antigen is not known. The CDR3 extends over 12 amino acids. Trimming took 5 bases from V and 4 from J, leaving 8 bases between them. Per the germline V gene, CDR1 is MDHEN and CDR2 is SYDVKM. The sample belongs to a study of T cell repertoires in cytomegalovirus infection. In the study overall: Public signatures in TCR beta pointed to CMV infection and matching HLA type.

TCRdb used MiXCR to reprocess the reads, holding one entry per CDR3 protein. This sample carries fewer than 250,000 distinct CDR3 sequences, more than 9% of them seen once, and the ten largest clones take around 1.6%. Study-level points and caveats: Carriers of CMV and the relevant HLA type were discriminated by public TCR beta frequency. Clonotype analysis showed dominance of the ex vivo response by HLA-C-restricted CMV-specific TCR beta clonotypes.

The rearrangement uses TRBV28 and TRBJ1-2; D not resolved. The sequencing sample was made of PBMCs. This clonotype originated in a human donor in good health (CMV status not recorded). Some clones in this sample may be carry-over from other donors' samples. CDR3 sequence reads: CASSTTAYGYTF. The CDR3 nucleotides read TGTGCCAGCAGTACCACAGCCTATGGCTACACCTTC.